The entry below gives a single T cell receptor beta chain sequence along with its context. The antigen is not known. Assay: immunoSEQ multiplex PCR; the TCRdb copy retains only in-frame clones and omits some. The repertoire has 55,000 to 90,000 clones, around 90% of them found once; the top ten carry about 2.2%. With baseline, cycle 4 day 1, and cycle 7 day 1 as timepoints, blood was sampled. The data stem from a study of OX40 agonist ivuxolimab in advanced cancers. The CDR3 consists of 16 residues. The ends lost 5 bases at V and 4 bases at J; junction bases unmatched: 11. The V gene's germline CDR1 is ENHRY and CDR2 SYGVKD. Study findings and constraints: At 0.1 to 3.0 mg/kg and by week 6, CD4+ and CD8+ T cells in the blood had expanded clonally. The authors did not determine the antigen specificity of the expanded peripheral T cells.

The chain uses TRBV10-3 and TRBJ2-3; 8 nucleotides line up with TRBD2. The sequence derives from an adult with an advanced solid tumor such as melanoma, head and neck, liver or kidney cancer. The sample consisted of CD4+ or CD8+ T cells sorted from blood, taken in a trial of the OX40 agonist ivuxolimab. The CDR3 spells CAISRNGGANSDTQYF. In nucleotides, the CDR3 is TGTGCCATCAGTCGAAACGGGGGGGCCAATTCAGATACGCAGTATTTT.